The 13 T cell receptor beta chains below come from one sample, sequenced in a study of T cells in women clearing cervical HPV infection. TCRdb's table, derived via immunoSEQ multiplex PCR, lists solely in-frame clones and lacks some. The sample totals 40,000 to 55,000 clones; its top ten clones hold 1.2%. Sequenced: blood buffy coat. The receptor source for this set is a woman aged 18 to 75 with a cervical HPV16 infection that either progressed to CIN3+ or cleared (not recorded which).

With regard to this clone: The sequence runs out 3 residues before the end of the CDR3; the remainder is reconstructed from the germline J gene. V gene TRBV10-3 combines with J gene TRBJ1-6; weak D call: TRBD1 (6 bases). The CDR3 runs to 15 residues. The V gene's germline CDR1 is ENHRY and CDR2 SYGVKD. Between the trimmed V and J ends, which lost 4 bases and 10 bases, there was a span of 17 bases. The CDR3 reads CAISGSQGEGSPLHF. CDR3 DNA (partial): TGTGCCATCAGTGGCTCACAGGGAGAGGGATCACCC.

Comment on this clone: The CDR3 end falls 3 residues outside the read, so it is completed with the germline J gene. The chain couples TRBV6-1 to TRBJ1-5; D remains unclear. Trimming took 4 bases from V and 4 from J, leaving 17 bases between them. CDR3 size: 16 residues. The V gene's germline CDR1 is MNHNS and CDR2 SASEGT. The CDR3 protein is CASSGAFQAGNQPQHF. Partial CDR3 DNA: TGTGCCAGCAGTGGAGCATTCCAGGCGGGAAATCAGCCC.

Concerning this clone itself: The read terminates 3 residues ahead of where the CDR3 ends, so the germline J gene completes it. The gene calls are TRBV5-4 and TRBJ1-4; TRBD1 might be the D (6 bases). V was clipped by 5 bases and J by 0 bases, with 8 bases between them. Germline CDR1 reads SGHNT; CDR2 reads YYREEE (reference sequence). The CDR3 loop spans 14 amino acids. The CDR3 bases that were read are TGTGCCAGCAGTCACAGGGCAACTAATGAAAAA. It is translated as CASSHRATNEK. The CDR3 in its entirety is CASSHRATNEKLFF.

A note on this clone: The read ends 3 residues shy of where the CDR3 ends; the end is completed using the germline J gene. The chain has TRBV20-1 and TRBJ2-5, with a tentative D call TRBD2 (5 bases). CDR3 length: 11 amino acids. Trimming shortened V by 3 bases and J by 6 bases, and 8 bases separated the two germline ends. Germline values: CDR1 DFQATT, CDR2 SNEGSKA (reference sequence). The covered CDR3 bases are TGCAGTGCTAGCCGGGGAAAGACC. This sequence encodes CSASRGKT. In full, the CDR3 reads CSASRGKTQYF.

For this clone: The read ends 3 residues early relative to the CDR3; the germline J gene fills the gap. V gene TRBV5-1 combines with J gene TRBJ2-5, with D possibly being TRBD2 (6 bases). V lost 6 bases and J lost 3, with 15 bases in between. The germline V gene encodes CDR1 SGHRS and CDR2 YFSETQ. The CDR3 contains 14 residues. CDR3 sequence reads: CASKSGAGKETQYF. The covered CDR3 bases are TGCGCCAGCAAATCGGGAGCGGGTAAAGAGACC.

For this clone: The read comes to an end 3 residues before the CDR3 does, leaving the germline J gene to fill in the end. The genes are TRBV19 and TRBJ2-3; 8 bases agree with TRBD1. Germline V gene sequence: CDR1 LNHDA, CDR2 SQIVND (reference sequence). CDR3 size: 14 residues. The V and J ends lost 4 bases and 1 base, in that order; junction bases with no gene match: 1. The CDR3 sequence is CASSTTGGTDTQYF. The CDR3 bases that were read are TGTGCCAGTAGTACGACAGGGGGCACAGATACG.

On this clone: The DNA ends 3 residues before the CDR3 does, and the rest of the CDR3 is filled in from the germline J gene. Other DNA sequences in the same sample also yield this CDR3. V usage is TRBV7-9 and J usage is TRBJ1-5, with TRBD1 matching 7 bases. Trimming at V came to 6 bases and at J to 3 bases, leaving 5 bases not matched to a gene. Germline loops: CDR1 SEHNR, CDR2 FQNEAQ (reference sequence). The CDR3 runs to 14 residues. CDR3 loop: CASSPGQANQPQHF. CDR3 DNA (partial): TGTGCCAGCAGTCCCGGACAGGCCAATCAGCCC.

In regard to this clone: The sequence runs out 3 residues before the end of the CDR3; the remainder is reconstructed from the germline J gene. The chain joins TRBV6-4 to TRBJ2-1; 9 nucleotides align to TRBD2. This CDR3 is built from 15 residues. Unmatched junction bases numbered 8, after V lost 3 bases and J lost 8 bases. The V gene's germline CDR1 is MRHNA and CDR2 SNTAGT. The CDR3 is CASSDKAGGTDEQFF. The CDR3 bases that were read are TGTGCCAGCAGTGATAAAGCGGGGGGTACGGATGAG.

On this clone itself: The observed sequence ends 3 residues before the CDR3 terminus, with the missing tail filled in from the germline J gene. The chain links TRBV5-1 to TRBJ2-5, with D possibly TRBD1 on 6 matching bases. The CDR3 totals 14 residues. The V gene lost 7 bases and the J gene lost 4 bases, with 17 bases spanning the gap. Germline V lookup: CDR1 SGHRS, CDR2 YFSETQ. The CDR3 spells CASGTQGSTETQYF. The CDR3 bases that were read are TGCGCCAGCGGGACACAGGGTTCGACAGAGACC.

As concerns this clone: The sequenced fragment ends 3 residues before the CDR3 boundary, so the rest is inferred from the germline J gene. The J gene is TRBJ2-3, the V gene TRBV20-1; 13 nucleotides align to TRBD2. The CDR3 runs 14 residues. V was clipped by 3 bases and J by 5 bases; unmatched bases: 2. Germline CDR1 DFQATT, CDR2 SNEGSKA (reference sequence). This chain's CDR3 is CSARGTSGIDTQYF. The CDR3 bases that were read are TGCAGTGCTAGGGGGACTAGCGGGATAGATACG.

To note about this clone: The sequenced fragment ends 3 residues before the CDR3 boundary, so the rest is inferred from the germline J gene. The gene calls are TRBV12-3 or TRBV12-4 and TRBJ2-1; TRBD2 matches at 11 bases. The CDR3 is 15 residues long. V was pared by 5 bases and J by 2 bases, with 2 bases of the junction left unmatched. CDR3 in amino acids: CASSPGLAAYNEQFF. The sequenced CDR3 bases are TGTGCCAGCAGTCCGGGACTAGCGGCCTACAATGAG.

Remarks on this clone: With the read ending 3 residues before the CDR3 end, the germline J gene is used to fill in that end. The V and J genes are TRBV30 and TRBJ2-2, with 10 bases identical to TRBD2. The CDR3 contains 15 residues. Germline V lookup: CDR1 GTSNPN, CDR2 SVGIG (reference sequence). The ends lost 0 bases at V and 3 bases at J; junction bases unmatched: 1. The CDR3 protein is CAWSVLAGHTGELFF. CDR3 bases read: TGTGCCTGGAGTGTACTAGCGGGGCACACCGGGGAG.

The CDR3 DNA, read in part, is TGTGCCAGTAGTACCGGACAGGACGCTAGCACAGATACG. It is translated as CASSTGQDASTDT. From start to end, the CDR3 is CASSTGQDASTDTQYF. This chain uses TRBV19 with TRBJ2-3; TRBD1 matches 7 bases. From the germline J gene comes the end of the CDR3, since the read stops 3 residues before it. Germline V lookup: CDR1 LNHDA, CDR2 SQIVND (reference sequence). There are 16 residues in the CDR3. Unmatched junction bases numbered 7, after V lost 4 bases and J lost 0 bases.